This T cell receptor (beta chain) was documented in a study of control samples from healthy donors and cancer patients (dated by TCRdb to about 2020). The germline V gene (reference sequence) supplies CDR1 GTSNPN and CDR2 SVGIG. From its cysteine to its phenylalanine, the CDR3 spans 14 amino acids. Solely the CDR3 DNA is kept, with 42 bases framed from the first base. V and J are truncated by 2 bases and 3 bases respectively, leaving an intervening sequence of 13 bases. The protocol used for the library was the immunoSEQ multiplex PCR assay. This is the immuneACCESS table as TCRdb keeps it, with only in-frame sequences that have V and J called. A part of the clones is gone; compared with another copy, unresolved V genes explain less than half, and the rest is unexplained. The sample records 70,000 to 85,000 clones, 84% of which are singletons. The ten largest clones take up under 14% of the sample.

As to this clone: Which antigen it targets is not known. No per-base quality is available; no much larger clone lies one base away.

This chain is built from TRBV30 and TRBJ1-2, with the identity of the D gene unclear. The receptor was derived from a man aged 55 to 70 with head and neck cancer. The sequenced material came from PBMCs. The CDR3 in this case is CAWSPRQRYYGYTF. The DNA sequence is given as TGTGCCTGGAGTCCGCGACAAAGGTACTATGGCTACACCTTC.